The present T cell receptor beta chain was sequenced within a study of T cell changes during pregnancy in multiple sclerosis. This CDR3 has 14 amino acids. Germline V CDR1 and CDR2: SGDLS, YYNGEE. The V end lost 0 bases, the J end lost 1 base, and 7 bases lay between the germline ends. Repertoires were generated with immunoSEQ multiplex PCR, while TCRdb's copy carries only in-frame clones and drops some. The data hold 60,000 to 70,000 clones, with roughly 89% observed a single time. The chain is built from TRBV9 and TRBJ1-1; tentatively, D is TRBD1 (5 bases). The material was peripheral blood, obtained in the third trimester of pregnancy. This TCR was recovered from a female donor in good health, enrolled as a control in a pregnancy study. The chain's CDR3 is CASSVGQTNTEAFF. CDR3 bases: TGTGCCAGCAGCGTAGGACAGACGAACACTGAAGCTTTCTTT.